These 22 T cell receptor beta chains came from one sample sequenced in a study of T cells in localized non-small cell lung cancer. This table comes from immunoSEQ multiplex PCR, and its TCRdb copy is limited to in-frame clones, with some not included. Among approximately 70,000 clones, roughly 79% were seen once, and the ten largest hold around 4.6%. The sample in question was PBMCs, obtained before any cancer treatment. The source of these receptors is a man aged 40-75 years with stage II lung adenocarcinoma.

Written as DNA, the CDR3 is TGTGCCAGCAGCTTAGGATGGCCGAGGACGCACGCCGGGGAGCTGTTTTTT. The encoded protein is CASSLGWPRTHAGELFF. This chain uses TRBV7-2 with TRBJ2-2; D is unresolved. Per germline, CDR1 SGHTA and CDR2 FQGNSA. V was pared by 1 base and J by 6 bases, with 18 bases between. This CDR3 is built from 17 residues.

CDR3 in DNA: TGTGCCAGTAGTATCCGGGACAGATACAATGAGCAGTTCTTC. Its translation: CASSIRDRYNEQFF. This rearrangement joins TRBV19 to TRBJ2-1; the match to TRBD1 covers 7 bases. Trimming cost V 3 bases and J 4 bases; bases outside gene matches: 3. Germline lookup yields CDR1 LNHDA and CDR2 SQIVND (reference sequence). The CDR3 length is 14 residues.

The rearrangement uses TRBV30 and TRBJ2-5, with TRBD2 matching 11 bases. The J call may be wrong; the DNA end is better matched by TRBJ2-7. The CDR3 is 13 residues long. Germline-derived CDR1 and CDR2 are GTSNPN and SVGIG (reference sequence). The DNA of the CDR3 is TGTGCCTGGAGTCTAGCGGGGGGCTACGAGCAGTACTTC. Its translation is CAWSLAGGYEQYF.

This clone was counted a few times. The chain uses TRBV9 and TRBJ1-1; maybe TRBD1 (6 bases). CDR1 and CDR2 from the germline V gene are SGDLS and YYNGEE. CDR3 length: 12 residues. Trimming removed 4 bases at V and 3 bases at J, with 7 bases between. DNA of the CDR3: TGTGCCAGCAGCTCAGGGGACACTGAAGCTTTCTTT. This translates into CASSSGDTEAFF.

The rearrangement links TRBV7-2 to TRBJ2-7; 7 nucleotides line up with TRBD2. CDR3 length: 15 residues. The germline gives CDR1 SGHTA, CDR2 FQGNSA. J was trimmed by 4 bases and V by 1 base; bases with no gene match: 7. Here the CDR3 DNA reads TGTGCCAGCAGCTTAGTGGTGGGAGGGCGTTACGAGCAGTACTTC. The encoded protein is CASSLVVGGRYEQYF.

V and J are TRBV7-2 and TRBJ2-7; 7 bases are a match to TRBD1. This CDR3 spans 14 amino acids. Trimming at V came to 2 bases and at J to 6 bases, leaving 7 bases not matched to a gene. Germline loops: CDR1 SGHTA, CDR2 FQGNSA. The CDR3, as DNA: TGTGCCAGCAGCTTATCGAGACAGGGTAGCGAGCAGTACTTC. Amino acids: CASSLSRQGSEQYF.

This chain connects TRBV30 to TRBJ2-2; no definite D call. Trimming removed 3 bases from V and 0 bases from J, with 8 bases in between. Germline lookup yields CDR1 GTSNPN and CDR2 SVGIG (reference sequence). The length of the CDR3 is 14 residues. CDR3 loop: CAWSFETNTGELFF. The CDR3 DNA follows: TGTGCCTGGAGCTTTGAGACGAACACCGGGGAGCTGTTTTTT.

The chain is built from TRBV5-1 and TRBJ2-2; D call uncertain. Germline CDR1 and CDR2: SGHRS and YFSETQ. The germline V and J ends were trimmed by 3 bases and 5 bases, with 20 bases remaining between them. The CDR3 loop spans 17 amino acids. This CDR3 is CASSSQNLPSRTGELFF. For the CDR3, the DNA is TGCGCCAGCAGCTCCCAGAATCTCCCGTCGAGGACCGGGGAGCTGTTTTTT.

This clone has just a few counts. The gene calls are TRBV7-9 and TRBJ2-7, with 7 bases lining up with TRBD1. The V segment lost 1 base and the J segment 6 bases; nucleotides outside the gene matches: 9. Germline CDR1 and CDR2: SEHNR and FQNEAQ (reference sequence). This CDR3 is 15 amino acids long. The CDR3 sequence: CASSLVAGGSSEQYF. Here the CDR3 DNA reads TGTGCCAGCAGCTTAGTGGCAGGGGGTTCGAGCGAGCAGTACTTC. Drawing the rest from reference TRBV7-9 and TRBJ2-7, the complete variable domain is DTGVSQNPRHKITKRGQNVTFRCDPISEHNRLYWYRQTLGQGPEFLTYFQNEAQLEKSRLLSDRFSAERPKGSFSTLEIQRTEQGDSAMYLCASSLVAGGSSEQYFGPGTRLTVT.

The chain is built from TRBV7-2 and TRBJ2-7, with D unresolved. Trimming shortened V by 1 base and J by 6 bases, and 7 bases separated the two germline ends. This CDR3 is 12 amino acids long. Looked up from germline, CDR1 is SGHTA and CDR2 is FQGNSA. CDR3 bases: TGTGCCAGCAGCTTAGGACGGGTCGAGCAGTACTTC. This encodes CASSLGRVEQYF. The full variable domain, in which reference TRBV7-2 and TRBJ2-7 provide the parts outside the CDR3, is GAGVSQSPSNKVTEKGKDVELRCDPISGHTALYWYRQSLGQGLEFLIYFQGNSAPDKSGLPSDRFSAERTGGSVSTLTIQRTQQEDSAVYLCASSLGRVEQYFGPGTRLTVT.

V and J are TRBV6-5 and TRBJ2-5, with D possibly being TRBD1 or TRBD2 (7 bases each). The CDR3 has 15 amino acids. Germline V gene data show CDR1 as MNHEY and CDR2 as SVGAGI. V was shortened by 6 bases and J by 5 bases, with 19 bases between the two germline ends. DNA for the CDR3: TGTGCCAGCAGCCAAGCAGGGGGGGCACAGGAGACCCAGTACTTC. Translated, it gives CASSQAGGAQETQYF.

The chain couples TRBV14 to TRBJ1-1; D call uncertain. This CDR3 contains 15 residues. The germline V and J ends were trimmed by 1 base and 0 bases, with 9 bases remaining between them. CDR1 is SGHDN and CDR2 is FVKESK in the germline V gene. Here the CDR3 reads CASSQVPVMNTEAFF. CDR3 nucleotide sequence: TGTGCCAGCAGCCAAGTCCCAGTGATGAACACTGAAGCTTTCTTT. Variable domain in full (rest from reference TRBV14 and TRBJ1-1): EAGVTQFPSHSVIEKGQTVTLRCDPISGHDNLYWYRRVMGKEIKFLLHFVKESKQDESGMPNNRFLAERTGGTYSTLKVQPAELEDSGVYFCASSQVPVMNTEAFFGQGTRLTVV.

The chain carries TRBV18 and TRBJ1-4; 9 nucleotides agree with TRBD1. The CDR3 is made up of 14 amino acids. Per the germline V gene, CDR1 is KGHSH and CDR2 is LQKENI. The V segment lost 3 bases and the J segment 8 bases; nucleotides outside the gene matches: 4. CDR3 loop: CASSPRDRDEKLFF. For the CDR3, the DNA is TGTGCCAGCTCACCCCGGGACAGGGACGAAAAACTGTTTTTT.

V gene TRBV5-4 combines with J gene TRBJ1-1; D gene unclear. This CDR3 has 12 residues. Trimming left V 0 bases short and J 5 bases short, with 5 bases between. CDR1 is SGHNT and CDR2 is YYREEE in the germline V gene (reference sequence). DNA for the CDR3: TGTGCCAGCAGCTTGGACCTTACTGAAGCTTTCTTT. As protein: CASSLDLTEAFF.

The V gene is TRBV10-3, the J gene TRBJ2-2; D remains unclear. In germline, CDR1 is ENHRY, CDR2 SYGVKD. CDR3 length: 14 residues. V was shortened by 0 bases and J by 7 bases, with 9 bases between the two germline ends. DNA of the CDR3: TGTGCCATCAGTGAGTCGGTATCAGGCGGGGAGCTGTTTTTT. It translates to CAISESVSGGELFF.

This clone appeared a few times. The chain employs TRBV5-5 and TRBJ1-5, with D unclear. V gave up 4 bases and J gave up 3 bases, with 11 bases separating them. Germline V CDR1 and CDR2: SGHKS, YYEKEE (reference sequence). This CDR3 region has 14 residues. The CDR3 region has the DNA TGTGCCAGCAGCCCGGACGGGTACAATCAGCCCCAGCATTTT. Its protein product is CASSPDGYNQPQHF.

DNA for the CDR3: TGTGCCAGCAGCTTATCGGGACTCAGCTCCTACAATGAGCAGTTCTTC. It translates to CASSLSGLSSYNEQFF. This rearrangement joins TRBV7-3 to TRBJ2-1, with a tentative D call TRBD2 (6 bases). V was trimmed by 2 bases and J by 0 bases, leaving 11 bases between them. CDR1 is SGHTA and CDR2 is FQGTGA in the germline V gene. This CDR3 contains 16 residues.

This clone has a handful of counts. V is TRBV7-8 and J is TRBJ1-1; D is uncertain. Germline assignment: CDR1 SGHVS and CDR2 FQNEAQ. There are 13 residues in the CDR3. Trimming took 4 bases from V and 5 from J, leaving 11 bases between them. CDR3 region: CASSSEGGTEAFF. The CDR3, as DNA: TGTGCCAGCAGCTCAGAGGGCGGGACTGAAGCTTTCTTT.

This clone occurred a few times. The rearrangement joins TRBV19 to TRBJ2-1; 8 nucleotides line up with TRBD2. Germline CDR1 reads LNHDA; CDR2 reads SQIVND (reference sequence). The length of the CDR3 is 12 residues. Trimming at V came to 10 bases and at J to 7 bases, leaving 6 bases not matched to a gene. The CDR3 DNA is TGTGCCACGGACGGGGGGGGAAATGAGCAGTTCTTC. This translates into CATDGGGNEQFF.

In its sample, this clone was seen a few times. V gene TRBV29-1 combines with J gene TRBJ2-3, with D tentatively TRBD2 (6 bases). This CDR3 is 15 amino acids long. Germline assignment: CDR1 SQVTM and CDR2 ANQGSEA. V shed 5 bases and J shed 3 bases, with 18 bases lying between them. The CDR3 DNA reads TGCAGCGTTCGCCCGGAGGGAGGAGGGACAGATACGCAGTATTTT. This translates into CSVRPEGGGTDTQYF.

This sequence joins TRBV29-1 and TRBJ2-1; D might be TRBD1 or TRBD2, each matching 5 bases. V was shortened by 7 bases and J by 6 bases, with 13 bases between the two germline ends. The CDR3 runs to 12 residues. The germline V gene has CDR1 SQVTM and CDR2 ANQGSEA. The chain's CDR3 is CSGTGTLNEQFF. The CDR3 DNA sequence: TGCAGCGGTACCGGGACCCTCAATGAGCAGTTCTTC.

This clone was seen only a few times. The chain uses TRBV28 and TRBJ1-1; 7 bases fit TRBD1. Germline V gene sequence: CDR1 MDHEN, CDR2 SYDVKM. Trimming at V came to 6 bases and at J to 0 bases, leaving 1 base not matched to a gene. CDR3 length equals 13 residues. The CDR3 region is CASSQGVNTEAFF. The CDR3 DNA follows: TGTGCCAGCAGCCAGGGGGTGAACACTGAAGCTTTCTTT.